This is a list of T cell receptor beta chains from one sample in a study of coeliac disease. TCRdb keeps only in-frame clones here, not all; method: immunoSEQ multiplex PCR. The sample lists several thousand clones, approximately 72% occurring once. The specimen was lamina propria lymphocytes from the gut. Source of these receptors: a man younger than 40 with celiac disease. Each CDR3 is given with its conserved first and last residue. A D gene is named only where the DNA matches it firmly. Rows give clone size only sometimes, using once, few, many, or a class for an expanded clone.

DNA | CDR3 | D | J | size | V
TGTGCCAGCAGTCCGACAGGCGAACTCCAAGAGACCCAGTACTTC | CASSPTGELQETQYF | - | TRBJ2-5 | - | TRBV6-1
TGTGCCAGCAGTCCGACAGGCGAACTCCAAGAGACCCAGTACTTC | CASSPTGELQETQYF | - | TRBJ2-5 | once | TRBV6-5
TGTGCCAGCAGTGCCCCGGCACCTGCGGGGGATGAGCAGTTCTTC | CASSAPAPAGDEQFF | TRBD2 | TRBJ2-1 | once | TRBV6-5
TGTGCCAGCAGGAGACAGGGGGGGTCCTACGAGCAGTACTTC | CASRRQGGSYEQYF | TRBD1 | TRBJ2-7 | once | TRBV6-1
TGTGCCAGCAGTTTAAGTGACGGGAGAGGTAATGAGCAGTTCTTC | CASSLSDGRGNEQFF | - | TRBJ2-1 | - | TRBV28
TGTGCCAGCAGTTTAAATAGCGGGGGGCTCTACTCCTACGAGCAGTACTTC | CASSLNSGGLYSYEQYF | TRBD2 | TRBJ2-7 | - | TRBV28
TGTGCCAGCAGCTTAGTAGGGACTAGTTTTAACGAGCAGTACTTC | CASSLVGTSFNEQYF | TRBD2 | TRBJ2-7 | - | TRBV7-9
TGTGCCAGCAGTGTTATGGGGACAGGGGTTAGTACGCAGTATTTT | CASSVMGTGVSTQYF | TRBD1 | TRBJ2-3 | - | TRBV6-1
TGTGCCAGCTCACCACCGGGGGGAGGAACTAAAGCTTTCTTT | CASSPPGGGTKAFF | - | TRBJ1-1 | - | TRBV18
TGCGCCAGCAGCTTGGAAGCCAGGGGAGTGAATGGCTACACCTTC | CASSLEARGVNGYTF | - | TRBJ1-2 | - | TRBV5-1
TGCGCCAGCAGAGAGGGTCGAGAGACCCAGTACTTC | CASREGRETQYF | - | TRBJ2-5 | - | TRBV5-1
TGTGCCAGTAGTATACAACAGGGCCCGCTAGGAAATCAGCCCCAGCATTTT | CASSIQQGPLGNQPQHF | - | TRBJ1-5 | - | TRBV19
TGTGCCAGTAGTATAGTGGCAGGGAACTACGAGCAGTACTTC | CASSIVAGNYEQYF | - | TRBJ2-7 | - | TRBV19
TGCGCCAGCAGCCAGTCTAGCTCCGAGCAGTACTTC | CASSQSSSEQYF | - | TRBJ2-7 | - | TRBV5-1
TGTGCCAGCAGCGAGACTAGTGGCGATACGCAGTATTTT | CASSETSGDTQYF | - | TRBJ2-3 | - | TRBV5-5
TGTGCCAGCAGCTTGCCTGGGGATCGGGGATACAATGAGCAGTTCTTC | CASSLPGDRGYNEQFF | - | TRBJ2-1 | - | TRBV5-6
TGTGCCACCAGCAGAGATCGGGGTGGAAGAAATCAGCCCCAGCATTTT | CATSRDRGGRNQPQHF | - | TRBJ1-5 | - | TRBV15
TGTGCCAGCAGCTTTGGGAGAGCATCAACTAATGAAAAACTGTTTTTT | CASSFGRASTNEKLFF | - | TRBJ1-4 | - | TRBV5-6
TGCAGCGTTGAATTAGCAGATACGCCAGATACGCAGTATTTT | CSVELADTPDTQYF | - | TRBJ2-3 | - | TRBV29-1
TGCGCCAGCAGCTTGAACGACATGAACACTGAAGCTTTCTTT | CASSLNDMNTEAFF | - | TRBJ1-1 | - | TRBV5-1
TGCGCCAGCAACACCGGGACAGGGGCCTATGGCTACACCTTC | CASNTGTGAYGYTF | TRBD1 | TRBJ1-2 | - | TRBV5-1
TGTGCCAGCAGCCAAGAGGGTAGCGGGAACACCGGGGAGCTGTTTTTT | CASSQEGSGNTGELFF | - | TRBJ2-2 | - | TRBV4-2
TGTGCCAGCAGTTTCACCCGGGACAGGGCTTTCCCCCGTAAAAATTCACCCCTCCACTTT | CASSFTRDRAFPRKNSPLHF | TRBD1 | TRBJ1-6 | - | TRBV27
TGTGCCAGCAGCAGGGACTCTGGGGCCAACGTCCTAACTTTC | CASSRDSGANVLTF | - | TRBJ2-6 | - | TRBV6-4
TGTGCCAGCAGCGCCGGGACAGGGGTGCAGTACTTC | CASSAGTGVQYF | TRBD1 | TRBJ2-7 | large | TRBV9
TGTGCCAGCAGCGTAGGCGTTGGGCAAGGGGATGAGCAGTTCTTC | CASSVGVGQGDEQFF | - | TRBJ2-1 | - | TRBV9
TGTGCCAGCAGTTACGGCGGAGGGAAATTCTACGAGCAGTACTTC | CASSYGGGKFYEQYF | - | TRBJ2-7 | - | TRBV6-5
TGTGCCAGCAGCTTAGCGCTCAGGGACTACGAGCAGTACTTC | CASSLALRDYEQYF | - | TRBJ2-7 | - | TRBV11-1
TGTGCCAGCAGCTTAGATCCCCTGATGACAGGGGGCGAGAACGAGCAGTACTTC | CASSLDPLMTGGENEQYF | TRBD1 | TRBJ2-7 | few | TRBV11-2